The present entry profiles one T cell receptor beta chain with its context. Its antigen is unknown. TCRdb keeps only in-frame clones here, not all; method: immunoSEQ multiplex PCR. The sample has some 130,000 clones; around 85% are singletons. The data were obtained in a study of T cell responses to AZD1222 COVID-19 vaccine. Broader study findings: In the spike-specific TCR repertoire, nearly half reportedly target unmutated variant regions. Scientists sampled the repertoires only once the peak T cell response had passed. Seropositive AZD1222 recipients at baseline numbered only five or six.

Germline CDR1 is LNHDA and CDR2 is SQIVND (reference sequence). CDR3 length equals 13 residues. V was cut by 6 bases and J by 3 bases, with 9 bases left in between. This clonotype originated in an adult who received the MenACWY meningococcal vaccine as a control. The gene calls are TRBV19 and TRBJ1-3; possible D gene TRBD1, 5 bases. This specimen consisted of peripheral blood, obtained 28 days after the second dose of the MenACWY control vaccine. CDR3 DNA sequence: TGTGCCAGTAGAGGCCAGGGTGGAAACACCATATATTTT. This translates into CASRGQGGNTIYF.